This T cell receptor (beta chain) was profiled in a study of T cells after posttransplantation cyclophosphamide (dated by TCRdb to the mid-2010s). About the full investigation: Using TRB sequencing, the study followed how the T cell repertoire reconstituted after myeloablative bone marrow transplantation in which posttransplantation cyclophosphamide served as GVHD prophylaxis. Samples from some 40 PTCy-treated patients, along with samples from 16 of their related bone marrow donors, underwent antigen receptor sequencing. Blood from all 35 or so PTCy patients with 1-year posttransplant specimens was subjected to TRB sequencing. Up to roughly 3 additional blood samples from 2 to 5.2 years after transplant were also TRB-sequenced in 3 patients, as was pretransplant blood from several patients. Because TRA and TRB clonality correlated tightly in 9 samples, the subsequent TCR analyses were limited to TRB only. Public TRB sequences were queried against a database of over 3,500 sequences associated with responses to pathogens, tumor antigens, self-antigens and alloantigens.

This clone was picked up a small number of times. Its antigen target is currently unknown. Base quality data are lacking; no much larger clone is found one base away. What the study reported, not specific to this receptor: Across fewer than 50 patients, TRB clonality was highly associated with recipient CMV seropositivity and CMV reactivation, and diversity in PTCy patients was similar to diversity in CNI/methotrexate controls. Donor-recipient similarity was low at 1-2 months but increased during the first year, and donor CD8+ memory clones often dominated later blood repertoires. The TRB repertoires of T cells infiltrating skin or GI tract showed only limited overlap with the TRB repertoires of T cells in blood.

According to the study, the label for this sample's treatment or condition signals: high-dose cyclophosphamide on days +3 and +4 as single-agent GVHD prophylaxis. Patients in the PTCy group got busulfan and fludarabine conditioning, a marrow graft from a related or unrelated donor, and cyclophosphamide on days +3 and +4. The PTCy-treated patients were enrolled in a prospective multi-institutional clinical trial. Peripheral blood and bone marrow mononuclear cells were isolated by Ficoll-Hypaque density centrifugation and were cryopreserved. TRB sequencing used genomic DNA with the immunoSEQ assay at survey resolution or the hsTCRB kit. On the study's bioinformatics: Initial read processing used immunoSEQ software, and repertoire analyses used the LymphoSeq R package. Clonality was computed as 1 minus normalized Shannon entropy, and a Gini coefficient was also calculated for each TRB dataset. Phenotypes of unsorted samples were inferred by mapping TRB sequences from sorted subsets of the recipient or donor onto the same recipient's unsorted samples. TCRdb re-hosts the immuneACCESS table, in-frame sequences only. Its copies lack some clones; in the studies checked, an unresolved V gene accounts for under half of them, and the cause for the rest is not known. V and J calls and clone size come straight from that table; D and trimming were deduced from the DNA. The sample yields about 12,000 clones; about 1.9% were counted once. Less than 20% of the sample is held by the ten biggest clonotypes.

In the germline V gene, CDR1 corresponds to SGHRS and CDR2 to YFSETQ. V drops 2 bases and J drops 1 base, leaving 10 bases in between. Taken from cysteine to phenylalanine, the CDR3 has 14 residues. The only DNA kept is the CDR3, 42 bases in frame from the first base. The chain employs TRBV5-1 and TRBJ2-7, with TRBD1 as a weak D call on 6 bases. This sequence originates from a young adult male patient who received an allogeneic stem cell transplant from a related donor, was CMV-positive, and had no GVHD. After a transplant, some T cells may have been passed on by the graft donor. The sample here was PBMCs, taken after allogeneic stem cell transplant with posttransplant cyclophosphamide. The DNA sequence is given as TGCGCCAGCAGCTTCGGACAGACATCCTACGAGCAGTACTTC. This yields the protein CASSFGQTSYEQYF. The reference TRBV5-1 and TRBJ2-7 proteins fill in what lies around the CDR3, so the full variable domain reads KAGVTQTPRYLIKTRGQQVTLSCSPISGHRSVSWYQQTPGQGLQFLFEYFSETQRNKGNFPGRFSGRQFSNSRSEMNVSTLELGDSALYLCASSFGQTSYEQYFGPGTRLTVT.